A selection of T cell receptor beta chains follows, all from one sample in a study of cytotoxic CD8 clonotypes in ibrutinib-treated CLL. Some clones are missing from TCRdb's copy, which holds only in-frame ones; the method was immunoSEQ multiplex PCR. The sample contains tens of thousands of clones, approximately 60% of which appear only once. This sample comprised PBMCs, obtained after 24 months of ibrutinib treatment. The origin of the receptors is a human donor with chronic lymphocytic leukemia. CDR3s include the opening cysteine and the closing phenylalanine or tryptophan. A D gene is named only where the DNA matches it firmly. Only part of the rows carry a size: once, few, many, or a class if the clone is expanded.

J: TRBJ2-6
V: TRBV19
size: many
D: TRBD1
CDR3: CASSRGQASGANVLTF
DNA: TGTGCCAGTAGTAGGGGACAGGCCTCTGGGGCCAACGTCCTGACTTTC

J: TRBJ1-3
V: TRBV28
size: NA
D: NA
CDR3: CASSLGGVQNTIYF
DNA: TGTGCCAGCAGTTTGGGGGGGGTCCAAAACACCATATATTTT

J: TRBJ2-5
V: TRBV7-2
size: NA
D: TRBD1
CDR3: CASSLSDRGQETQYF
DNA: TGTGCCAGCAGCTTATCCGACAGGGGGCAAGAGACCCAGTACTTC

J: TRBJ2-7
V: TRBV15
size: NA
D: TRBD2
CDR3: CATSTTSGVSSYEQYF
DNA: TGTGCCACCAGCACCACTAGCGGGGTTAGCTCCTACGAGCAGTACTTC

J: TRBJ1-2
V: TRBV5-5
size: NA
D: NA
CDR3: CASSLRGRVYGYTF
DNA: TGTGCCAGCAGCTTGCGGGGCAGGGTCTATGGCTACACCTTC

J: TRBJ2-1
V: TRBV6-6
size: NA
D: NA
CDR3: CASSPIPRAYNEQFF
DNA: TGTGCCAGCAGCCCAATCCCAAGGGCCTACAATGAGCAGTTCTTC

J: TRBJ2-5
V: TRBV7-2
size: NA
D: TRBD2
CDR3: CASSLVASGSSETQYF
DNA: TGTGCCAGCAGCTTAGTGGCTAGCGGGAGTTCAGAGACCCAGTACTTC

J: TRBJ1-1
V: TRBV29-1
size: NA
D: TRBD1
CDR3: CSAEGRGRLSTEAFF
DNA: TGCAGCGCTGAGGGTAGGGGGCGGTTGAGCACTGAAGCTTTCTTT

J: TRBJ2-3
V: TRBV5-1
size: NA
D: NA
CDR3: CASSLEVGERDTQYF
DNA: TGCGCCAGCAGCCTGGAGGTCGGAGAGCGAGATACGCAGTATTTT

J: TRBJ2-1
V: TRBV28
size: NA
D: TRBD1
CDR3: CASSFDRGRARGHEQFF
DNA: TGTGCCAGCAGTTTTGACAGGGGGCGGGCTAGAGGCCATGAGCAGTTCTTC

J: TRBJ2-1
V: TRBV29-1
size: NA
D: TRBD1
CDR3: CSVEDQDDRVSYNEQFF
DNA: TGCAGCGTTGAAGATCAGGACGACAGGGTCTCCTACAATGAGCAGTTCTTC

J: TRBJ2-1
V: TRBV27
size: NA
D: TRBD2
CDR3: CASSFGQPGLAPNNEQFF
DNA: TGTGCCAGCAGTTTTGGCCAACCGGGACTAGCACCTAACAATGAGCAGTTCTTC

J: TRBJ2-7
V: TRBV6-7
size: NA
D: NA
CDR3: CATPTETYEQYF
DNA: TGTGCCACCCCGACAGAAACCTACGAGCAGTACTTC

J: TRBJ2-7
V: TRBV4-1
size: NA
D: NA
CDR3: CASSLALGGYEQYF
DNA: TGCGCCAGCAGCCTTGCGTTAGGGGGGTATGAGCAGTACTTC

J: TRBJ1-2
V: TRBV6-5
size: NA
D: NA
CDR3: CASSVGPSSHTF
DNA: TGTGCCAGCAGTGTTGGACCCTCAAGTCACACCTTC

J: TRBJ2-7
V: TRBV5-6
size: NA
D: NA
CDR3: CASKGGMGHSSYEQYF
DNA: TGTGCCAGCAAGGGGGGTATGGGACACTCTTCCTACGAGCAGTACTTC

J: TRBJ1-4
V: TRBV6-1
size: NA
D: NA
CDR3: CASSEQSNEKLFF
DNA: TGTGCCAGCAGTGAACAGAGTAATGAAAAACTGTTTTTT

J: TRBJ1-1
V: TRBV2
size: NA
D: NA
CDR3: CASSERGFGWGFDTEAFF
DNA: TGTGCCAGCAGTGAGCGGGGATTCGGGTGGGGGTTCGACACTGAAGCTTTCTTT

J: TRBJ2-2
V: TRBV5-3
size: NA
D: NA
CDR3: CARSFLWGHLPGELFF
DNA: TGTGCCAGAAGCTTTCTATGGGGGCATCTACCCGGGGAGCTGTTTTTT

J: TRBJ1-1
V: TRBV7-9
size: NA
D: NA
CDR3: CASSFSLSTEAFF
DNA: TGTGCCAGCAGCTTTAGTTTGAGCACTGAAGCTTTCTTT

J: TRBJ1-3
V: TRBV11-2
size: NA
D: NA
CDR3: CASSLQGYYGNTIYF
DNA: TGTGCCAGCAGCTTACAGGGTTATTACGGAAACACCATATATTTT

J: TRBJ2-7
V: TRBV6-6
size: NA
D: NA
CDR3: CASSSRQDSYEQYF
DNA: TGTGCCAGCAGCTCGAGACAGGACTCCTACGAGCAGTACTTC

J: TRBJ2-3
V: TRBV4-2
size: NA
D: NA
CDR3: CASSQEPGRRDTQYF
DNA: TGTGCCAGCAGCCAAGAACCAGGGAGACGGGATACGCAGTATTTT

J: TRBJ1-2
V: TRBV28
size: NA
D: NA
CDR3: CASRTPPYGYTF
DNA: TGTGCCAGCAGGACGCCGCCTTATGGCTACACCTTC

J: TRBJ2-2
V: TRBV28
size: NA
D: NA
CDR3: CASVSTGTTGELFF
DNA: TGTGCCAGCGTCAGCACAGGAACCACCGGGGAGCTGTTTTTT

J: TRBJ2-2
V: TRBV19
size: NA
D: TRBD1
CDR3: CAIGSGGTGELFF
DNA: TGTGCCATCGGGTCAGGGGGTACCGGGGAGCTGTTTTTT

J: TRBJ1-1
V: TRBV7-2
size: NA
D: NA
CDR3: CASSLVARAPEAFF
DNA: TGTGCCAGCAGCTTAGTCGCCAGGGCTCCTGAAGCTTTCTTT

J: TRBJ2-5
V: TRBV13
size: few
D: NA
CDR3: CASSPGVGKTQYF
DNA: TGTGCCAGCAGCCCGGGAGTCGGGAAGACCCAGTACTTC

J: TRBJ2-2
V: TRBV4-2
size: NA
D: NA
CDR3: CASSQDRGSGELFF
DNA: TGTGCCAGCAGCCAAGATAGGGGGTCCGGGGAGCTGTTTTTT

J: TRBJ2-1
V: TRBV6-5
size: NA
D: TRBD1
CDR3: CASSRTGDPHNEQFF
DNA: TGTGCCAGCAGCCGTACAGGGGACCCCCACAATGAGCAGTTCTTC

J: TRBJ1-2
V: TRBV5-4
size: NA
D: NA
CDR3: CASSQDNQGLIGYTF
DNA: TGTGCCAGCAGCCAAGATAATCAGGGCCTCATCGGCTACACCTTC

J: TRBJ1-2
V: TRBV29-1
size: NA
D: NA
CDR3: CSVFFPDSNYGYTF
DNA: TGCAGCGTTTTTTTTCCGGACAGTAACTATGGCTACACCTTC

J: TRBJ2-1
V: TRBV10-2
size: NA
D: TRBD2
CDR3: CASKLAGGPSEQFF
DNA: TGCGCCAGCAAACTAGCGGGGGGGCCTTCTGAGCAGTTCTTC

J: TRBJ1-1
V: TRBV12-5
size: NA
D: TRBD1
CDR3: CASQRRQGTDMNTEAFF
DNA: TGTGCTAGTCAGCGGCGACAGGGTACCGATATGAACACTGAAGCTTTCTTT

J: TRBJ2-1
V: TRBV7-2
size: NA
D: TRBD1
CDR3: CASSPTGNEQFF
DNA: TGTGCCAGCAGCCCGACAGGGAATGAGCAGTTCTTC

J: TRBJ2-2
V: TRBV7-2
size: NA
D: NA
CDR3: CASRPVTGPRGTGELFF
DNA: TGTGCCAGCAGACCCGTAACCGGGCCCAGAGGGACCGGGGAGCTGTTTTTT

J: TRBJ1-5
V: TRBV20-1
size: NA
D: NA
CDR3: CSASPDRPQHF
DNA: TGCAGTGCTAGCCCCGACCGGCCCCAGCATTTT

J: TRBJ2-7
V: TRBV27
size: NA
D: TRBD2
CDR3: CASSRSGVVYEQYF
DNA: TGTGCCAGCAGTCGTAGCGGGGTAGTTTACGAGCAGTACTTC

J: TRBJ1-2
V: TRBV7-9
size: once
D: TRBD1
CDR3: CASSPPGQGLDGYTF
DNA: TGTGCCAGCAGCCCTCCGGGACAGGGGTTAGATGGCTACACCTTC

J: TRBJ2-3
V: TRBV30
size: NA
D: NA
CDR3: CAWNGGRSTDTQYF
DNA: TGTGCCTGGAACGGGGGAAGAAGCACAGATACGCAGTATTTT

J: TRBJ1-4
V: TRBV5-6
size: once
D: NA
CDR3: CASSLRGIGVLFF
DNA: TGTGCCAGCAGCTTACGGGGAATTGGGGTACTGTTTTTT

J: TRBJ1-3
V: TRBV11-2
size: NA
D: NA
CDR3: CASSFLGDTAGNTIYF
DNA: TGTGCCAGCAGCTTTTTAGGGGACACGGCTGGAAACACCATATATTTT

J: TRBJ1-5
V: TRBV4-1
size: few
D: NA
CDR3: CASSQGQEKRGPQHF
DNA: TGCGCCAGCAGCCAAGGACAGGAGAAGCGGGGGCCCCAGCATTTT

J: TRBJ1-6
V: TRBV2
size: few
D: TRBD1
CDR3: CASRDRRNSPLHF
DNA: TGTGCCAGCAGGGACAGGAGAAATTCACCCCTCCACTTT

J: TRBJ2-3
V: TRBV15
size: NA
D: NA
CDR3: CATSSYPDTQYF
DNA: TGTGCCACCAGCAGTTACCCAGATACGCAGTATTTT